This T cell receptor (beta chain) emerged from a study of beta chain features in type 1 diabetes. Points from the study as a whole: Overrepresentation of cells with high TCR expression could result from cDNA sequencing.

Based on CD45RO/CCR7/CD25/CD127/CD95/CD27, CD4+ regulatory, stem cell-like memory, naive and central memory cells were sorted. With respect to this clone: The antigen is undetermined.

cDNA synthesis used the whole RNA isolate, giving expressed TCRB sequences. Mean read depth for naive, central memory and regulatory T cell samples was several million reads. Only in-frame clones appear in the TCRdb table, and some are missing; sequencing was by immunoSEQ multiplex PCR. Here the sample spans under 250,000 clones, less than 35% being singletons. Source material: central memory CD4+ T cells from blood. This clonotype originated in a man aged 30 to 39 in good health.

This chain's CDR3 is CASSLMGEETQYF. Here the CDR3 DNA reads TGCGCCAGCAGCTTGATGGGGGAAGAGACCCAGTACTTC. The genes are TRBV5-1 and TRBJ2-5; TRBD1 or TRBD2 may be the D gene (5 bases each). Germline V gives CDR1 SGHRS, CDR2 YFSETQ. The CDR3 totals 13 residues. V lost 1 base, J lost 3 bases, and 7 bases lay in between.